Following are 8 T cell receptor beta chains from one sample sequenced in a study of PD-1 blockade in mismatch repair-deficient tumors. Method: immunoSEQ multiplex PCR; TCRdb's copy keeps in-frame clones and lacks some. The profile shows 100,000 to 150,000 clones, about 88% of them singletons. The sample in question was peripheral blood, obtained 44 weeks after starting pembrolizumab. The receptors originated from an adult with mismatch repair-deficient cancer.

The rearrangement links TRBV12-5 to TRBJ1-5; D possibly corresponds to TRBD1 (5 bases). CDR1 is LGHNT and CDR2 is FRNRAP in the germline V gene. Trimming took 2 bases from V and 3 from J, leaving 11 bases between them. The CDR3 has 15 residues. The CDR3 DNA reads TGTGCTAGTGGTTTGAGCACGGGACCCAATCAGCCCCAGCATTTT. As protein: CASGLSTGPNQPQHF. The whole variable domain, filled in from reference TRBV12-5 and TRBJ1-5, reads DARVTQTPRHKVTEMGQEVTMRCQPILGHNTVFWYRQTMMQGLELLAYFRNRAPLDDSGMPKDRFSAEMPDATLATLKIQPSEPRDSAVYFCASGLSTGPNQPQHFGDGTRLSIL.

The genes are TRBV6-6 and TRBJ2-2; 7 positions match TRBD1. The CDR3 consists of 14 residues. The germline V gene has CDR1 MNHNY and CDR2 SVGAGI (reference sequence). V lost 6 bases to trimming and J lost 2 bases; unmatched junction nucleotides: 3. This CDR3 reads CASRRDSNTGELFF. In nucleotides, the CDR3 is TGTGCCAGCAGAAGGGACAGCAACACCGGGGAGCTGTTTTTT.

The table lists this clone with a count of one. The rearrangement links TRBV2 to TRBJ2-7; possibly TRBD1 for D (5 bases). CDR3 length: 14 residues. Looked up from germline, CDR1 is SNHLY and CDR2 is FYNNEI. The ends were cut back, 1 base at V and 4 bases at J, with 11 bases in the middle. The CDR3: CASSEGGVEYEQYF. CDR3 sequence (DNA): TGTGCCAGCAGTGAAGGGGGCGTTGAGTACGAGCAGTACTTC.

The rearrangement uses TRBV27 and TRBJ2-2; D gene ambiguous. CDR3 size: 15 residues. V gave up 8 bases and J gave up 4 bases, with 17 bases separating them. Germline loops: CDR1 MNHEY, CDR2 SMNVEV (reference sequence). This chain's CDR3 is CASASDPVGTGELFF. The CDR3 nucleotides read TGTGCCAGCGCAAGTGACCCGGTTGGCACCGGGGAGCTGTTTTTT.

V usage is TRBV19 and J usage is TRBJ2-3; no firm D call. This CDR3 has 14 amino acids. Germline V gene sequence: CDR1 LNHDA, CDR2 SQIVND (reference sequence). V gave up 5 bases and J gave up 0 bases, with 9 bases separating them. The CDR3 DNA is TGTGCCAGTAGTCTCCGGAGAAGCACAGATACGCAGTATTTT. This encodes CASSLRRSTDTQYF.

The chain couples TRBV27 to TRBJ2-1; weak D call: TRBD2 (6 bases). CDR3 length equals 12 residues. Trimming shortened V by 8 bases and J by 6 bases, and 11 bases separated the two germline ends. CDR1 is MNHEY, CDR2 SMNVEV, per germline (reference sequence). The CDR3 coding sequence is TGTGCCAGCTCCACCGGGGGCAATGAGCAGTTCTTC. Translated: CASSTGGNEQFF.

The V and J genes are TRBV7-8 and TRBJ1-5, with D maybe TRBD1 (5 bases). The germline V gene encodes CDR1 SGHVS and CDR2 FQNEAQ. Trimming took 1 base from V and 5 from J, leaving 9 bases between them. There are 14 residues in the CDR3. The CDR3 nucleotides are TGTGCCAGCAGCTTAGAGGGGCCTTATCAGCCCCAGCATTTT. Protein: CASSLEGPYQPQHF.

The chain joins TRBV7-8 to TRBJ2-3; a possible D gene is TRBD1 (6 bases). Trimming removed 1 base from V and 5 bases from J, with 13 bases in between. The CDR3 has 15 residues. Germline loops: CDR1 SGHVS, CDR2 FQNEAQ. This chain's CDR3 is CASSLVGGLGDTQYF. The CDR3 nucleotides read TGTGCCAGCAGCTTAGTAGGGGGTCTGGGAGATACGCAGTATTTT. Full variable domain (remainder filled in from reference TRBV7-8 and TRBJ2-3): GAGVSQSPRYKVAKRGQDVALRCDPISGHVSLFWYQQALGQGPEFLTYFQNEAQLDKSGLPSDRFFAERPEGSVSTLKIQRTQQEDSAVYLCASSLVGGLGDTQYFGPGTRLTVL.